The 8 T cell receptor beta chains below were found in one sample sequenced in a study of blood T cell repertoires in COVID-19. Profiling relied on immunoSEQ multiplex PCR, and the TCRdb table lists in-frame clones only, not all of them. Among roughly 100,000 clones listed, 70% to 90% were seen once. Sequencing was done on a sample of peripheral blood. The receptors shown here come from a middle-aged man with active COVID-19.

J is TRBJ2-1 and V is TRBV2; TRBD2 matches 12 bases. V shed 8 bases and J 8 bases; nucleotides not matched to a gene: 10. Germline-derived CDR1 and CDR2 are SNHLY and FYNNEI. This CDR3 is 15 amino acids long. DNA of the CDR3: TGTGCCAGCCGTCTAGAGGCTAGCGGGGGGGATGAGCAGTTCTTC. Translation gives CASRLEASGGDEQFF.

CDR3 loop: CASSTYDNHYGYTF. CDR3 coding DNA: TGTGCCAGCAGTACATACGACAACCACTATGGCTACACCTTC. The gene calls are TRBV6-2 or TRBV6-3 and TRBJ1-2; D unresolved. V was shortened by 5 bases and J by 3 bases, with 13 bases between the two germline ends. The CDR3 has 14 residues. Germline V CDR1 and CDR2: MNHEY, SVGEGT.

The chain carries TRBV6-6 and TRBJ2-2; D might be TRBD1 (6 bases). The CDR3 has 16 amino acids. Germline CDR1 and CDR2: MNHNY and SVGAGI (reference sequence). Trimming removed 6 bases from V and 4 bases from J, with 18 bases in between. This CDR3 reads CASSLSTGTTTGELFF. CDR3 sequence (DNA): TGTGCCAGCAGCCTGTCCACGGGGACAACCACCGGGGAGCTGTTTTTT.

The CDR3 reads CASSLGTELNEKLFF. CDR3 nucleotide sequence: TGCGCCAGCAGCTTGGGGACAGAGTTAAATGAAAAACTGTTTTTT. The V gene is TRBV5-1, the J gene TRBJ1-4; TRBD1 is a possible D gene (6 bases). The CDR3 totals 15 residues. The V and J ends lost 0 bases and 5 bases respectively, with 11 bases between them. Germline V gene lookup returns CDR1 SGHRS and CDR2 YFSETQ.

V usage is TRBV6-6 and J usage is TRBJ2-1; D is possibly TRBD2 (5 bases). Germline V lookup: CDR1 MNHNY, CDR2 SVGAGI (reference sequence). This CDR3 region has 15 residues. V was pared by 2 bases and J by 1 base, with 9 bases between. The CDR3, as DNA: TGTGCCAGCAGTTACGAAGCGGCTTCCTACAATGAGCAGTTCTTC. It is translated as CASSYEAASYNEQFF.

The V and J genes are TRBV9 and TRBJ2-2, with TRBD1 matching over 8 bases. Germline V lookup: CDR1 SGDLS, CDR2 YYNGEE. J was trimmed by 1 base and V by 3 bases; bases with no gene match: 5. This CDR3 comprises 16 residues. The CDR3: CASSGYRGWNTGELFF. CDR3 sequence (DNA): TGTGCCAGCAGCGGGTACAGGGGGTGGAACACCGGGGAGCTGTTTTTT.

The chain carries TRBV5-1 and TRBJ2-3; possible D gene TRBD2, 5 bases. V was pared by 4 bases and J by 2 bases, with 11 bases between. CDR1 SGHRS and CDR2 YFSETQ come from the germline V gene. The CDR3 length is 14 residues. In nucleotides, the CDR3 is TGCGCCAGCAGCCGAGCGGCGCCCACAGATACGCAGTATTTT. It encodes CASSRAAPTDTQYF.

The chain has TRBV10-2 and TRBJ2-3; TRBD2 agrees at 9 bases. Germline assignment: CDR1 WSHSY and CDR2 SAAADI. J gave up 4 bases and V 8 bases, and 7 bases lay outside the gene matches. The CDR3 is 14 residues long. CDR3 protein: CASSVAGVADTQYF. CDR3 bases: TGCGCCAGCTCGGTAGCGGGGGTTGCAGATACGCAGTATTTT.